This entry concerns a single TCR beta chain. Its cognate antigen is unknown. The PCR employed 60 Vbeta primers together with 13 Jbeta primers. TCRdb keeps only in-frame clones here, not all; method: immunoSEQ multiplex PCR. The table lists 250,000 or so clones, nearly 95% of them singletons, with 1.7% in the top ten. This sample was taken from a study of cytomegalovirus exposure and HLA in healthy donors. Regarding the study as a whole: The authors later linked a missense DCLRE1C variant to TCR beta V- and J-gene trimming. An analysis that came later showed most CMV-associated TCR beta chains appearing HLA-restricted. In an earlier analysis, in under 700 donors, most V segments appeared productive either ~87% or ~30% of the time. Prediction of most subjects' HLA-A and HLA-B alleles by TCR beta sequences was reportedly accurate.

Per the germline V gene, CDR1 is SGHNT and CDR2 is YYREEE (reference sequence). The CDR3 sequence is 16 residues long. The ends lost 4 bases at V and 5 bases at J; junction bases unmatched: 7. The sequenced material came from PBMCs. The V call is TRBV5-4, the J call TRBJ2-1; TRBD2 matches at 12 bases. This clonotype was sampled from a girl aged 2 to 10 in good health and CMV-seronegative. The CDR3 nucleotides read TGTGCCAGCAGCACCCGGACTAGCGGGGCACACAATGAGCAGTTCTTC. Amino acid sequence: CASSTRTSGAHNEQFF. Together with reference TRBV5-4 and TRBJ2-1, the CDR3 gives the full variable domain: ETGVTQSPTHLIKTRGQQVTLRCSSQSGHNTVSWYQQALGQGPQFIFQYYREEENGRGNFPPRFSGLQFPNYSSELNVNALELDDSALYLCASSTRTSGAHNEQFFGPGTRLTVL.